This T cell receptor (beta chain) originates from a study of cytomegalovirus exposure and HLA in healthy donors. The PCR contained 60 Vbeta and 13 Jbeta primers. Using immunoSEQ multiplex PCR, the repertoire was profiled, and TCRdb retains in-frame clones only, with some absent. The sample contains over 40,000 clones, roughly 87% of which appear only once. Sequencing was carried out using PBMCs. The clonotype originates from a woman in her forties in good health and CMV-seropositive.

This CDR3 is CATVQVVDEQYF. The CDR3 region has the DNA TGTGCCACCGTTCAGGTCGTGGACGAGCAGTACTTC. The chain joins TRBV15 to TRBJ2-7; unclear D gene. Germline CDR1 and CDR2: LNHNV and YYDKDF (reference sequence). The CDR3 extends over 12 amino acids. The V gene lost 8 bases and the J gene lost 5 bases, with 13 bases spanning the gap.